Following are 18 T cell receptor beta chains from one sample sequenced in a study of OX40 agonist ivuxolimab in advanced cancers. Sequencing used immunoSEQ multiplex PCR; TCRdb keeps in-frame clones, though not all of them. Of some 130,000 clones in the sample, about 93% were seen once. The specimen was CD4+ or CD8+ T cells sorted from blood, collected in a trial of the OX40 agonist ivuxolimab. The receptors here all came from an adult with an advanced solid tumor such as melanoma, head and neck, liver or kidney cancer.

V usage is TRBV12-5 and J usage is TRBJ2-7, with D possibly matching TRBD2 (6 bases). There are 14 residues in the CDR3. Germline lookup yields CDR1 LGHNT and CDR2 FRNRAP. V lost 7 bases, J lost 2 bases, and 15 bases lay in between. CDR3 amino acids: CASAFSSVTYEQYF. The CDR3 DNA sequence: TGTGCTAGTGCCTTCTCTAGCGTGACCTACGAGCAGTACTTC.

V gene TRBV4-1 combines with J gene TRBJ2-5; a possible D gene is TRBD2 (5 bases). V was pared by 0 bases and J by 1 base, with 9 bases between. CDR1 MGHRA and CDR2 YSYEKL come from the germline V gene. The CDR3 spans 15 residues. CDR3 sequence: CASSQDRTVQETQYF. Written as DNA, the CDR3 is TGCGCCAGCAGCCAAGATCGGACTGTCCAAGAGACCCAGTACTTC.

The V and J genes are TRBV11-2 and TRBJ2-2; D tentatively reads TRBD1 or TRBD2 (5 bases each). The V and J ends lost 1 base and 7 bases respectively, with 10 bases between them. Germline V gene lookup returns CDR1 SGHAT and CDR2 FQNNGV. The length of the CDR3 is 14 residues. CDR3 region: CASSLAGTYGELFF. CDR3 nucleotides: TGTGCCAGCAGCTTAGCGGGGACCTACGGGGAGCTGTTTTTT.

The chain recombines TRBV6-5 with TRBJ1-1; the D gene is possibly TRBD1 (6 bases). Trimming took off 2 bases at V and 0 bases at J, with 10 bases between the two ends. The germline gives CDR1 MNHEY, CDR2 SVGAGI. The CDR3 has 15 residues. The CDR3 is CASSYRGQMNTEAFF. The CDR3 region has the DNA TGTGCCAGCAGTTACCGGGGACAAATGAACACTGAAGCTTTCTTT.

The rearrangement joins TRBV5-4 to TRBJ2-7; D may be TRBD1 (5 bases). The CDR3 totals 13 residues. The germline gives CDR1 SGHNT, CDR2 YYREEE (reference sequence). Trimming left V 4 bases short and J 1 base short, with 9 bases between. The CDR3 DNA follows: TGTGCCAGCAGCCGAAGGGGTTCCTACGAGCAGTACTTC. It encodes CASSRRGSYEQYF.

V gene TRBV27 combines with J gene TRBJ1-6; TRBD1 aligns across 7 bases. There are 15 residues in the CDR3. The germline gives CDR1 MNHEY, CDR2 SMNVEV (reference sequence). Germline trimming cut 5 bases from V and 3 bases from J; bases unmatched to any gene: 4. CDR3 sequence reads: CASSGRDSYNSPLHF. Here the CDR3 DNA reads TGTGCCAGCAGTGGCCGGGACAGCTATAATTCACCCCTCCACTTT.

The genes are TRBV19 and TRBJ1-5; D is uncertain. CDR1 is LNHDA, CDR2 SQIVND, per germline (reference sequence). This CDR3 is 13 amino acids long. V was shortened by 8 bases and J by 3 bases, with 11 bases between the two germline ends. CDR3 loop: CASGSSHNQPQHF. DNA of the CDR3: TGTGCCAGTGGCAGCTCACACAATCAGCCCCAGCATTTT.

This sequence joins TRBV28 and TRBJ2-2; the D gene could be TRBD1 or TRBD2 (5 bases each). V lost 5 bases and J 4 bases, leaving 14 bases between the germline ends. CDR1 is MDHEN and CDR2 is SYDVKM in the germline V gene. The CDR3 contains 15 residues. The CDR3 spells CASSPLGVGTGELFF. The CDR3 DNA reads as TGTGCCAGCAGTCCGCTGGGGGTTGGCACCGGGGAGCTGTTTTTT.

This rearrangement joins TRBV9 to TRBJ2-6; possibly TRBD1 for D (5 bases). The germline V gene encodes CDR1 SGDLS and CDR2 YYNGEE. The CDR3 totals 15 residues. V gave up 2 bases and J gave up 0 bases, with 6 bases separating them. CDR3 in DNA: TGTGCCAGCAGCGTTCAGGGCTCTGGGGCCAACGTCCTGACTTTC. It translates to CASSVQGSGANVLTF.

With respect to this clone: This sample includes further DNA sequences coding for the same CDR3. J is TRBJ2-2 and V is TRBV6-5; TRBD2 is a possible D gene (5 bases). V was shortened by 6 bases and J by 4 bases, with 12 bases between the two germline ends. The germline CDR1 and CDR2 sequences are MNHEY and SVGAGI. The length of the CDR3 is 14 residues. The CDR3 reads CASSYGEITGELFF. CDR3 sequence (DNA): TGTGCCAGCAGCTATGGGGAGATCACCGGGGAGCTGTTTTTT.

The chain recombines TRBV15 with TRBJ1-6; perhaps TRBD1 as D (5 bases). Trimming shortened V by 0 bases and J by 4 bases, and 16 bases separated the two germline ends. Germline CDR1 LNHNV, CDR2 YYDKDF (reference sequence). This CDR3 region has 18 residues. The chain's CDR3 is CATSREGRNSPYNSPLHF. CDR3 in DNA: TGTGCCACCAGCAGAGAGGGGCGGAACAGCCCGTATAATTCACCCCTCCACTTT.

CDR3 loop: CASSPRRWAYEQYF. DNA of the CDR3: TGTGCCAGTAGTCCCCGGAGGTGGGCCTACGAGCAGTACTTC. This chain connects TRBV19 to TRBJ2-7, with D possibly TRBD2 on 5 matching bases. The CDR3 contains 14 residues. Per germline, CDR1 LNHDA and CDR2 SQIVND (reference sequence). V lost 5 bases and J 2 bases, leaving 13 bases between the germline ends.

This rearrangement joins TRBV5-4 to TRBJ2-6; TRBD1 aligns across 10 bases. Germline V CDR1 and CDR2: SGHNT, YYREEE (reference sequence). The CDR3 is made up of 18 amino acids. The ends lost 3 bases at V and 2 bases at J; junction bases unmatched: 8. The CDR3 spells CASSSRTGGSPGANVLTF. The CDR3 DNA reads TGTGCCAGCAGCTCAAGGACAGGGGGTTCTCCTGGGGCCAACGTCCTGACTTTC.

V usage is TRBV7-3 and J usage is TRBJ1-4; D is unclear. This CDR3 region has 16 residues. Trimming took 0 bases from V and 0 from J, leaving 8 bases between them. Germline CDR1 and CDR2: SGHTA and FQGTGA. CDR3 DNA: TGTGCCAGCAGCTTAACAGTCGGTACAACTAATGAAAAACTGTTTTTT. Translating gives CASSLTVGTTNEKLFF.

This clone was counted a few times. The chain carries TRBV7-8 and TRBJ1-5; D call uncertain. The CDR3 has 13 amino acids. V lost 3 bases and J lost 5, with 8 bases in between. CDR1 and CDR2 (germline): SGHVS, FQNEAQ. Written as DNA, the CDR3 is TGTGCCAGCAGCTTTTCCGGGGATCAGCCCCAGCATTTT. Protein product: CASSFSGDQPQHF.

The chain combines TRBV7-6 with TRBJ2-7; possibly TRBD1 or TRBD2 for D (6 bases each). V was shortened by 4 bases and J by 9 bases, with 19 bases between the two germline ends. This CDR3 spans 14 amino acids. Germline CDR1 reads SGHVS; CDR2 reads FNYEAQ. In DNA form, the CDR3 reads TGTGCCAGCAGCTCCCCAGTCGGGGGCCCGGGGCAGTACTTC. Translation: CASSSPVGGPGQYF.

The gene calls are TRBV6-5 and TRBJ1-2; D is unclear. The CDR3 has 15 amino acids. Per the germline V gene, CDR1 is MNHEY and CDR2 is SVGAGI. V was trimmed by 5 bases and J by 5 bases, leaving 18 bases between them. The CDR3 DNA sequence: TGTGCCAGCAGTCCGGCGGCCACCCGAGGTTATGGCTACACCTTC. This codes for CASSPAATRGYGYTF.

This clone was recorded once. The CDR3 sequence: CASSYDSAQTFSNQPQHF. The CDR3 region has the DNA TGTGCCAGCAGCTACGACAGCGCACAGACCTTTAGCAATCAGCCCCAGCATTTT. The chain has TRBV7-9 and TRBJ1-5; TRBD1 might be the D (5 bases). Trimming stripped 4 bases from V and 0 bases from J, with 19 bases between. The CDR3 extends over 18 amino acids. Germline-derived CDR1 and CDR2 are SEHNR and FQNEAQ (reference sequence).